The 2 T cell receptor beta chains in this list originate from one sample, sequenced in a study of human T cells and chemical hapten exposure. The time point was: patch test 3, about 24 weeks after DPC sensitization. Indicated treatment: therapeutic diphenylcyclopropenone sensitization with weekly scalp DPC. TCRdb called the RACE reads again in MiXCR, with one record for every CDR3 protein. The profile shows about 190,000 distinct CDR3 sequences, under 30% of them singletons. Sequenced material: whole blood, taken in connection with sensitization to the hapten diphenylcyclopropenone (DPC). The receptors come from a woman in her 40s with alopecia areata. Some clones in this sample may be carry-over from other donors' samples.

Ten or more counts support this clonotype. This chain connects TRBV6-1 to TRBJ2-6; D is ambiguous. Trimming took 7 bases from V and 0 from J, leaving 1 base between them. This CDR3 has 12 amino acids. Germline-derived CDR1 and CDR2 are MNHNS and SASEGT. CDR3 bases: TGTGCCAGCAACTCTGGGGCCAACGTCCTGACTTTC. Translation: CASNSGANVLTF.

The rearrangement uses TRBV15 and TRBJ2-2; D call uncertain. The CDR3 loop spans 13 amino acids. The germline V and J ends were trimmed by 2 bases and 4 bases, with 5 bases remaining between them. Germline V gives CDR1 LNHNV, CDR2 YYDKDF (reference sequence). The CDR3 region is CATSRLFTGELFF. The CDR3 DNA reads TGTGCCACCAGCAGATTATTCACCGGGGAGCTGTTTTTT.